The rows below give T cell receptor beta chains drawn from one sample of a study of T cell responses to AZD1222 COVID-19 vaccine. Profiling relied on immunoSEQ multiplex PCR, and the TCRdb table lists in-frame clones only, not all of them. The sample has roughly 99,000 clones; roughly nine tenths are singletons. Sequencing used peripheral blood, obtained on day 0 of AZD1222 vaccination. All receptors derive from an adult in good health. Both conserved end residues are part of each CDR3. Fields, in order: V gene, J gene, D gene, clone size, CDR3 DNA, CDR3 protein. A D gene is named only where the DNA matches it firmly. A row's size may be missing; if present it is once, few, many or a size class.

V gene: TRBV7-8
J gene: TRBJ1-5
D gene: TRBD1
clone size: -
CDR3 DNA: TGTGCCAGCAGCGTGGACAGGTTAAAAAGCCAGCCCCAGCATTTT
CDR3 protein: CASSVDRLKSQPQHF

V gene: TRBV5-4
J gene: TRBJ2-3
D gene: -
clone size: -
CDR3 DNA: TGTGCCAGCAGCTTGGGCAGGGTCACAGATACGCAGTATTTT
CDR3 protein: CASSLGRVTDTQYF

V gene: TRBV29-1
J gene: TRBJ1-1
D gene: -
clone size: -
CDR3 DNA: TGCAGCGCGGATACATCGGGGAACACTGAAGCTTTCTTT
CDR3 protein: CSADTSGNTEAFF

V gene: TRBV6-2/TRBV6-3
J gene: TRBJ1-2
D gene: -
clone size: -
CDR3 DNA: TGTGCCAGCAGTAGCCGGGGCGCTAACTATGGCTACACCTTC
CDR3 protein: CASSSRGANYGYTF

V gene: TRBV3-1/TRBV3-2
J gene: TRBJ1-2
D gene: -
clone size: -
CDR3 DNA: TGTGCCAGCAGCCAAGATCCCCAAAGCCCCTATGGCTACACCTTC
CDR3 protein: CASSQDPQSPYGYTF

V gene: TRBV10-3
J gene: TRBJ2-3
D gene: TRBD2
clone size: -
CDR3 DNA: TGTGCCACCCGACTAGCGGACCACACAGATACGCAGTATTTT
CDR3 protein: CATRLADHTDTQYF

V gene: TRBV6-6
J gene: TRBJ2-2
D gene: -
clone size: -
CDR3 DNA: TGTGCCAGCCAAGGCGGGTTCTCAGACACCGGGGAGCTGTTTTTT
CDR3 protein: CASQGGFSDTGELFF

V gene: TRBV11-3
J gene: TRBJ2-7
D gene: TRBD1
clone size: -
CDR3 DNA: TGTGCCAGCAGCCGATCCGGGACAGGGGCCTACGAGCAGTACTTC
CDR3 protein: CASSRSGTGAYEQYF

V gene: TRBV18
J gene: TRBJ2-1
D gene: -
clone size: once
CDR3 DNA: TGTGCCAGCTCTCAGACCTCACTAATCAATGAGCAGTTCTTC
CDR3 protein: CASSQTSLINEQFF

V gene: TRBV5-1
J gene: TRBJ2-1
D gene: TRBD2
clone size: -
CDR3 DNA: TGCGCCAGCAGCTCGGGGGGAGTTGCGTACAATGAGCAGTTCTTC
CDR3 protein: CASSSGGVAYNEQFF

V gene: TRBV10-3
J gene: TRBJ1-1
D gene: TRBD1
clone size: once
CDR3 DNA: TGTGCCATCAGGGGACAGCAGAACACTGAAGCTTTCTTT
CDR3 protein: CAIRGQQNTEAFF

V gene: TRBV6-6
J gene: TRBJ1-3
D gene: -
clone size: -
CDR3 DNA: TGTGCCAGCAGTCACCTAGGGGGGACTGGAAACACCATATATTTT
CDR3 protein: CASSHLGGTGNTIYF

V gene: TRBV7-2
J gene: TRBJ1-2
D gene: -
clone size: once
CDR3 DNA: TGTGCCAGCAGCTTAGGAGAAAACTATGGCTACACCTTC
CDR3 protein: CASSLGENYGYTF

V gene: TRBV3-1/TRBV3-2
J gene: TRBJ1-2
D gene: TRBD1
clone size: -
CDR3 DNA: TGTGCCAGCAGTCAAGGAATATTACAGGGGGACGCCTATGGCTACACCTTC
CDR3 protein: CASSQGILQGDAYGYTF

V gene: TRBV4-3
J gene: TRBJ2-2
D gene: TRBD2
clone size: -
CDR3 DNA: TGCGCCAGCAGCCATAAGATCGGGGGGGCTAGTATCGGGGAGCTGTTTTTT
CDR3 protein: CASSHKIGGASIGELFF

V gene: TRBV18
J gene: TRBJ1-5
D gene: -
clone size: -
CDR3 DNA: TGTGCCAGCTCACCATCCGACGGTCATCAGCCCCAGCATTTT
CDR3 protein: CASSPSDGHQPQHF

V gene: TRBV19
J gene: TRBJ2-1
D gene: TRBD1
clone size: -
CDR3 DNA: TGTGCCAGTAGGCCAACAGGGGGAAATGAGCAGTTCTTC
CDR3 protein: CASRPTGGNEQFF

V gene: TRBV30
J gene: TRBJ2-7
D gene: TRBD1
clone size: few
CDR3 DNA: TGTGCCTGGAGTAGGGGGACAGTGACCTACGAGCAGTACTTC
CDR3 protein: CAWSRGTVTYEQYF

V gene: TRBV6-2/TRBV6-3
J gene: TRBJ1-2
D gene: -
clone size: -
CDR3 DNA: TGTGCCAGCAGCGAGTCGGAGGGGCAGGTTTATGGCTACACCTTC
CDR3 protein: CASSESEGQVYGYTF

V gene: TRBV4-3
J gene: TRBJ1-2
D gene: TRBD1
clone size: -
CDR3 DNA: TGCGCCAGCAGCCAAAATGAGGGGACAGGGGCTAACTATGGCTACACCTTC
CDR3 protein: CASSQNEGTGANYGYTF

V gene: TRBV5-6
J gene: TRBJ1-5
D gene: TRBD1
clone size: -
CDR3 DNA: TGTGCCAGCAGCCCAGGGGGGAGCAATCAGCCCCAGCATTTT
CDR3 protein: CASSPGGSNQPQHF

V gene: TRBV6-6
J gene: TRBJ1-5
D gene: -
clone size: few
CDR3 DNA: TGTGCCAGCAGTGACCCGAGGAGGGGCGATCAGCCCCAGCATTTT
CDR3 protein: CASSDPRRGDQPQHF

V gene: TRBV10-3
J gene: TRBJ2-4
D gene: TRBD1
clone size: once
CDR3 DNA: TGTGCCATCAGTGAGTCCTCCAGGGGGACCAAAAACATTCAGTACTTC
CDR3 protein: CAISESSRGTKNIQYF

V gene: TRBV19
J gene: TRBJ2-1
D gene: TRBD2
clone size: once
CDR3 DNA: TGTGCCAGTAAACTCGGGGGACTAGTAGGGACCAGCGGTGAGCAGTTCTTC
CDR3 protein: CASKLGGLVGTSGEQFF